These 6 T cell receptor beta chains were all obtained from the same sample, sequenced in a study of human T cells and chemical hapten exposure. As for time point: patch test 1, 2 weeks after DPC sensitization. The treatment here: therapeutic diphenylcyclopropenone sensitization with weekly scalp DPC. TCRdb re-analysed the RACE reads in MiXCR, keeping a single row per CDR3 protein. The sample lists about 100,000 distinct CDR3 sequences; roughly a tenth were seen once. Sequencing used whole blood, obtained in connection with sensitization to the hapten diphenylcyclopropenone (DPC). These receptors were obtained from a man in his forties or fifties with alopecia areata. Some clones in this sample may be carry-over from other donors' samples.

This clonotype was observed many times. The V gene is TRBV10-3, the J gene TRBJ1-2; 7 bases map to TRBD1. The CDR3 contains 13 residues. The J segment lost 0 bases and the V segment lost 10 bases, leaving 5 bases of the junction unmatched. Germline loops: CDR1 ENHRY, CDR2 SYGVKD. The CDR3 reads CATPGTANYGYTF. For the CDR3, the DNA is TGTGCCACCCCGGGGACAGCTAACTATGGCTACACCTTC.

The table lists this clonotype with many counts. This chain links TRBV2 with TRBJ2-5; the match to TRBD2 covers 7 bases. The CDR3 spans 15 residues. Trimming took 7 bases from V and 5 from J; bases not matched to a gene: 13. The germline V gene encodes CDR1 SNHLY and CDR2 FYNNEI. CDR3 coding DNA: TGTGCCAGCAAAATGACTAGCTCCGCCCGTGAGACCCAGTACTTC. It is translated as CASKMTSSARETQYF.

The chain recombines TRBV7-2 with TRBJ2-3, with 7 bases fitting TRBD2. The V and J ends lost 1 base and 1 base, in that order; junction bases with no gene match: 11. CDR1 and CDR2 from the germline V gene are SGHTA and FQGNSA. The CDR3 consists of 18 residues. The CDR3: CASSLGFGGGSGTDTQYF. CDR3 in DNA: TGTGCCAGCAGCTTAGGGTTCGGTGGCGGGAGTGGCACAGATACGCAGTATTTT.

This clonotype was recorded many times. The rearrangement uses TRBV10-3 and TRBJ1-2; D may be TRBD1 (5 bases). The length of the CDR3 is 13 residues. Germline-derived CDR1 and CDR2 are ENHRY and SYGVKD. V lost 8 bases and J 4 bases, leaving 14 bases between the germline ends. CDR3 in DNA: TGTGCCATCGGGACGTCCCCACCCTATGGCTACACCTTC. Its protein is CAIGTSPPYGYTF.

The genes are TRBV10-3 and TRBJ2-1; D unresolved. Trimming pared 7 bases from V and 9 bases from J, leaving 10 bases between. From germline, CDR1 is ENHRY and CDR2 SYGVKD. The CDR3 length is 11 residues. The CDR3 here is CAINSAGEQFF. The CDR3 DNA is TGTGCCATCAATTCGGCCGGTGAGCAGTTCTTC.

In this sample, this clonotype turned up a few times. The chain employs TRBV4-3 and TRBJ2-2; 7 nucleotides line up with TRBD2. Germline V lookup: CDR1 LGHNA, CDR2 YSLEER. The CDR3 loop spans 16 amino acids. Unmatched junction bases numbered 7, after V lost 0 bases and J lost 6 bases. The CDR3: CASSQDAGDPAGELFF. The CDR3 DNA is TGCGCCAGCAGCCAAGATGCGGGAGACCCCGCCGGGGAGCTGTTTTTT.